Below are 29 T cell receptor beta chains sequenced from a single sample in a study of T cell responses to AZD1222 COVID-19 vaccine. Repertoires were generated with immunoSEQ multiplex PCR, while TCRdb's copy carries only in-frame clones and drops some. The sample lists about 89,000 clones, 70% to 90% occurring once. Sample: peripheral blood, taken 28 days after the second AZD1222 dose. Receptors were obtained from an adult who received the AZD1222 COVID-19 vaccine.

This chain joins TRBV5-8 and TRBJ2-7; tentatively, D is TRBD1 (5 bases). Trimming pared 5 bases from V and 7 bases from J, leaving 16 bases between. Germline V gene sequence: CDR1 SGHTS, CDR2 YDEGEE. The CDR3 covers 13 residues. The CDR3 nucleotides are TGTGCCAGCAGTTTTTCATCGAACAGGGAGCAGTACTTC. The encoded protein is CASSFSSNREQYF.

The V call is TRBV30, the J call TRBJ2-2; unclear D gene. CDR1 is GTSNPN, CDR2 SVGIG, per germline (reference sequence). The CDR3 is made up of 13 amino acids. V was cut by 3 bases and J by 8 bases, with 13 bases left in between. This CDR3 is CAWRIRVLGELFF. CDR3 DNA: TGTGCCTGGAGAATCAGAGTTCTAGGGGAGCTGTTTTTT. The entire variable domain, with the rest obtained from reference TRBV30 and TRBJ2-2, is as follows: SQTIHQWPATLVQPVGSPLSLECTVEGTSNPNLYWYRQAAGRGLQLLFYSVGIGQISSEVPQNLSASRPQDRQFILSSKKLLLSDSGFYLCAWRIRVLGELFFGEGSRLTVL.

The chain has TRBV24-1 and TRBJ2-2; no definite D call. V was clipped by 1 base and J by 3 bases, with 5 bases between them. CDR1 is KGHDR, CDR2 SFDVKD, per germline. The length of the CDR3 is 14 residues. The CDR3 nucleotides read TGTGCCACCAGTGATTTTTCCTACACCGGGGAGCTGTTTTTT. Translated, it gives CATSDFSYTGELFF.

This clone was seen a few times. The J gene is TRBJ1-3, the V gene TRBV7-2; 9 positions match TRBD1. The germline CDR1 and CDR2 sequences are SGHTA and FQGNSA. The CDR3 has 17 amino acids. The ends lost 5 bases at V and 0 bases at J; junction bases unmatched: 8. The CDR3 DNA reads as TGTGCCAGCAGCATCGGGACAGGGAAAAACTCTGGAAACACCATATATTTT. Its protein product is CASSIGTGKNSGNTIYF. The variable domain in full, with the rest retrieved from reference TRBV7-2 and TRBJ1-3, is GAGVSQSPSNKVTEKGKDVELRCDPISGHTALYWYRQSLGQGLEFLIYFQGNSAPDKSGLPSDRFSAERTGGSVSTLTIQRTQQEDSAVYLCASSIGTGKNSGNTIYFGEGSWLTVV.

The genes are TRBV19 and TRBJ1-1; TRBD1 matches 8 bases. The CDR3 length is 14 residues. The germline V gene has CDR1 LNHDA and CDR2 SQIVND (reference sequence). V was clipped by 4 bases and J by 4 bases; unmatched bases: 5. The CDR3 loop reads CASSTHRGSTEAFF. In DNA form, the CDR3 reads TGTGCCAGTAGTACCCACAGGGGGAGCACTGAAGCTTTCTTT.

The chain carries TRBV5-1 and TRBJ2-3; D tentatively reads TRBD1 or TRBD2 (6 bases each). This CDR3 comprises 15 residues. Trimming took off 1 base at V and 1 base at J, with 10 bases between the two ends. The germline V gene encodes CDR1 SGHRS and CDR2 YFSETQ. CDR3 protein: CASSLWGAGTDTQYF. DNA for the CDR3: TGCGCCAGCAGCTTGTGGGGGGCGGGCACAGATACGCAGTATTTT. Full variable domain (remainder filled in from reference TRBV5-1 and TRBJ2-3): KAGVTQTPRYLIKTRGQQVTLSCSPISGHRSVSWYQQTPGQGLQFLFEYFSETQRNKGNFPGRFSGRQFSNSRSEMNVSTLELGDSALYLCASSLWGAGTDTQYFGPGTRLTVL.

The V and J genes are TRBV4-2 and TRBJ2-5, with D perhaps TRBD1 or TRBD2 (7 bases each). This CDR3 region has 18 residues. Trimming took off 2 bases at V and 9 bases at J, with 28 bases between the two ends. Germline loops: CDR1 LGHNA, CDR2 YNFKEQ. This CDR3 reads CASSQSQGGAGPKRAQYF. CDR3 DNA: TGTGCCAGCAGCCAATCCCAGGGGGGGGCCGGTCCCAAAAGGGCCCAGTACTTC.

This clone was observed once. This chain connects TRBV2 to TRBJ2-2; a weak D match, TRBD2 (5 bases). Trimming removed 6 bases from V and 5 bases from J, with 10 bases in between. Germline loops: CDR1 SNHLY, CDR2 FYNNEI. The CDR3 covers 13 residues. The CDR3 loop reads CASSLDYTGELFF. In DNA, the CDR3 is TGTGCCAGCAGCTTAGACTATACCGGGGAGCTGTTTTTT.

V and J are TRBV5-1 and TRBJ2-7; 7 bases map to TRBD1. CDR1 and CDR2 from the germline V gene are SGHRS and YFSETQ. CDR3 length equals 14 residues. V was pared by 4 bases and J by 6 bases, with 10 bases of the junction left unmatched. CDR3 region: CASSKGQVESEQYF. In DNA form, the CDR3 reads TGCGCCAGCAGCAAAGGACAGGTAGAAAGCGAGCAGTACTTC.

This chain links TRBV9 with TRBJ2-5; a possible D gene is TRBD2 (6 bases). Germline V lookup: CDR1 SGDLS, CDR2 YYNGEE. The CDR3 length is 13 residues. V shed 3 bases and J shed 1 base, with 7 bases lying between them. The CDR3 region has the DNA TGTGCCAGCAGCGCCGGGGGCCAAGAGACCCAGTACTTC. Its translation is CASSAGGQETQYF. The complete variable domain, with remaining parts taken from reference TRBV9 and TRBJ2-5, reads DSGVTQTPKHLITATGQRVTLRCSPRSGDLSVYWYQQSLDQGLQFLIQYYNGEERAKGNILERFSAQQFPDLHSELNLSSLELGDSALYFCASSAGGQETQYFGPGTRLLVL.

This clone has a single count. The chain uses TRBV5-1 and TRBJ1-5; D may be TRBD1 (5 bases). CDR3 length equals 15 residues. With 2 bases removed from V and 6 bases from J, the gap between germline ends came to 15 bases. Germline lookup yields CDR1 SGHRS and CDR2 YFSETQ. The CDR3, as DNA: TGCGCCAGCAGCTTTGGGCAGGGAGATGGTCAGCCCCAGCATTTT. Protein product: CASSFGQGDGQPQHF.

CDR3 loop: CASTKFVGEQYF. The CDR3 region has the DNA TGTGCCAGCACCAAGTTTGTGGGCGAGCAGTACTTC. The chain links TRBV28 to TRBJ2-7; D unclear. Germline CDR1 is MDHEN and CDR2 is SYDVKM. This CDR3 region has 12 residues. The ends were cut back, 7 bases at V and 6 bases at J, with 13 bases in the middle.

This chain uses TRBV5-1 with TRBJ1-3, with 8 bases identical to TRBD1. The CDR3 is 14 residues long. CDR1 is SGHRS, CDR2 YFSETQ, per germline. With 2 bases clipped from V and 6 bases from J, the junction kept 4 bases outside the gene matches. DNA for the CDR3: TGCGCCAGCAGCTTACCGGACAGGGCAAACACCATATATTTT. This codes for CASSLPDRANTIYF.

This chain connects TRBV27 to TRBJ2-2, with 12 nucleotides matching TRBD2. In germline, CDR1 is MNHEY, CDR2 SMNVEV (reference sequence). The CDR3 is 19 amino acids. Germline trimming cut 6 bases from V and 0 bases from J; bases unmatched to any gene: 11. The CDR3 DNA follows: TGTGCCAGCAGCCCCAGGACTAGCGGGATCACCACGAACACCGGGGAGCTGTTTTTT. Protein product: CASSPRTSGITTNTGELFF.

This clone was seen a few times. V gene TRBV2 combines with J gene TRBJ2-2; D remains ambiguous. CDR3 length: 14 residues. The V gene lost 3 bases and the J gene lost 5 bases, with 10 bases spanning the gap. The germline gives CDR1 SNHLY, CDR2 FYNNEI. CDR3 loop: CASSELDSTGELFF. The DNA for the CDR3 is TGTGCCAGCAGTGAGCTCGACTCGACCGGGGAGCTGTTTTTT. The full variable domain, in which reference TRBV2 and TRBJ2-2 provide the parts outside the CDR3, is EPEVTQTPSHQVTQMGQEVILRCVPISNHLYFYWYRQILGQKVEFLVSFYNNEISEKSEIFDDQFSVERPDGSNFTLKIRSTKLEDSAMYFCASSELDSTGELFFGEGSRLTVL.

This chain links TRBV25-1 with TRBJ2-1; 9 bases are a match to TRBD2. The CDR3 contains 13 residues. V dropped 4 bases and J dropped 8; count of bases not matched to a gene: 3. Germline CDR1 and CDR2: MGHDK and SYGVNS. CDR3: CASSGSGSYEQFF. The CDR3 region has the DNA TGTGCCAGCAGTGGTAGCGGGAGCTATGAGCAGTTCTTC.

The rearrangement joins TRBV7-8 to TRBJ2-7, with a weak D call TRBD2 (6 bases). V was cut by 4 bases and J by 7 bases, with 20 bases left in between. CDR1 SGHVS and CDR2 FQNEAQ come from the germline V gene. The CDR3 extends over 15 amino acids. In DNA form, the CDR3 reads TGTGCCAGCAGCTCCGGCGGGGCGCGGTCGAGGGAGCAGTACTTC. This translates into CASSSGGARSREQYF.

The V and J genes are TRBV10-3 and TRBJ1-1; 7 positions agree with TRBD1. Germline CDR1 ENHRY, CDR2 SYGVKD. Unmatched junction bases numbered 5, after V lost 6 bases and J lost 7 bases. The CDR3 has 12 residues. The CDR3 sequence is CAISTGADEAFF. In nucleotides, the CDR3 is TGTGCCATCAGCACAGGGGCCGATGAAGCTTTCTTT.

This sequence joins TRBV12-3 or TRBV12-4 and TRBJ2-7; D unresolved. The CDR3 runs 12 residues. V was clipped by 4 bases and J by 4 bases, with 8 bases between them. DNA for the CDR3: TGTGCCAGCAGTTGGACGGTATACGAGCAGTACTTC. Translating it yields CASSWTVYEQYF.

This chain joins TRBV10-3 and TRBJ2-7; no reliable D call. V lost 11 bases to trimming and J lost 0 bases, with 11 bases between them. This CDR3 spans 12 amino acids. Germline CDR1 is ENHRY and CDR2 is SYGVKD. In DNA, the CDR3 is TGTGCCTACGGCCAGGACTCCTACGAGCAGTACTTC. Its protein product is CAYGQDSYEQYF.

The V call is TRBV30, the J call TRBJ2-7, with D unresolved. The V and J ends lost 0 bases and 7 bases respectively, with 7 bases between them. The length of the CDR3 is 11 residues. Germline values: CDR1 GTSNPN, CDR2 SVGIG (reference sequence). As DNA, the CDR3 is TGTGCCTGGAGTGTACGTACTGAGCAGTACTTC. Residues: CAWSVRTEQYF. Combining the CDR3 with reference TRBV30 and TRBJ2-7 gives the whole variable domain SQTIHQWPATLVQPVGSPLSLECTVEGTSNPNLYWYRQAAGRGLQLLFYSVGIGQISSEVPQNLSASRPQDRQFILSSKKLLLSDSGFYLCAWSVRTEQYFGPGTRLTVT.

The V gene is TRBV4-1, the J gene TRBJ2-6; maybe TRBD1 (6 bases). The germline V gene encodes CDR1 MGHRA and CDR2 YSYEKL. Between the trimmed V and J ends, which lost 4 bases and 2 bases, there was a span of 9 bases. The CDR3 totals 15 residues. CDR3 DNA: TGCGCCAGCAGCCGAGGGGACACTGGGGCCAACGTCCTGACTTTC. Residues: CASSRGDTGANVLTF.

The DNA of the CDR3 is TGTGCCAGCAGTTCCTTAGCGGCCCCAAGGAATGAGCAGTTCTTC. It translates to CASSSLAAPRNEQFF. The chain employs TRBV28 and TRBJ2-1, with D possibly TRBD2 on 6 matching bases. Germline CDR1 reads MDHEN; CDR2 reads SYDVKM. The CDR3 contains 15 residues. V was pared by 4 bases and J by 7 bases, with 17 bases between.

This clone has just one count. The chain carries TRBV9 and TRBJ1-1; D gene unclear. The CDR3 is 14 amino acids. V lost 0 bases, J lost 5 bases, and 11 bases lay in between. CDR1 is SGDLS, CDR2 YYNGEE, per germline. CDR3 sequence reads: CASSVAPLSTEAFF. CDR3 DNA: TGTGCCAGCAGCGTAGCTCCCCTTAGTACTGAAGCTTTCTTT.

The chain has TRBV9 and TRBJ2-2; weak D call: TRBD1 (5 bases). Trimming stripped 7 bases from V and 8 bases from J, with 30 bases between. The CDR3 contains 18 residues. Germline assignment: CDR1 SGDLS and CDR2 YYNGEE. The CDR3 nucleotides are TGTGCCAGCGGGGAAGTGCCGACAGCCAGTTCTGCAGGGGGGGAGCTGTTTTTT. Protein product: CASGEVPTASSAGGELFF.

This clone was picked up one time. The chain joins TRBV5-1 to TRBJ1-2, with D perhaps TRBD1 (5 bases). Trimming took off 1 base at V and 6 bases at J, with 13 bases between the two ends. The V gene's germline CDR1 is SGHRS and CDR2 YFSETQ. The CDR3 extends over 14 amino acids. The CDR3 region has the DNA TGCGCCAGCAGCTTGTCAGGGCCGGGGGATGGCTACACCTTC. Amino acids: CASSLSGPGDGYTF. The variable domain in full, completed from reference TRBV5-1 and TRBJ1-2, reads KAGVTQTPRYLIKTRGQQVTLSCSPISGHRSVSWYQQTPGQGLQFLFEYFSETQRNKGNFPGRFSGRQFSNSRSEMNVSTLELGDSALYLCASSLSGPGDGYTFGSGTRLTVV.

The chain employs TRBV28 and TRBJ2-6; 7 bases are shared with TRBD2. Trimming cost V 5 bases and J 4 bases; bases outside gene matches: 5. Germline-derived CDR1 and CDR2 are MDHEN and SYDVKM. CDR3 size: 15 residues. In nucleotides, the CDR3 is TGTGCCAGCAGTGGCGGGGGTACCGGGGCCAACGTCCTGACTTTC. Translation: CASSGGGTGANVLTF.

In nucleotides, the CDR3 is TGTGCCACCAGTGATTTGATCGCTAGCCGTCCAGAGACCCAGTACTTC. Protein product: CATSDLIASRPETQYF. This chain joins TRBV24-1 and TRBJ2-5; tentative D call: TRBD2 (5 bases). In germline, CDR1 is KGHDR, CDR2 SFDVKD. The V end was cut by 0 bases, the J end by 4 bases, with 14 bases between. This CDR3 has 16 amino acids.

This chain connects TRBV12-3 or TRBV12-4 to TRBJ1-2; no definite D call. Trimming pared 2 bases from V and 8 bases from J, leaving 9 bases between. This CDR3 contains 12 residues. For the CDR3, the DNA is TGTGCCAGCAGTTTAATCGGTTGGGGCTACACCTTC. This encodes CASSLIGWGYTF.